Only a few counts were recorded for the clone carrying this T cell receptor (beta chain). Data came from immunoSEQ multiplex PCR; TCRdb stores just in-frame clones and leaves some out. This table holds about 140,000 clones, 75% to 85% found once. The record originates from a study of blood T cell repertoires in COVID-19. V lost 6 bases and J lost 8, with 16 bases in between. Germline loops: CDR1 WNHNN, CDR2 SYGVQD (reference sequence). The CDR3 has 13 amino acids. The origin of this receptor is an elderly woman with acute or convalescent COVID-19. The genes are TRBV10-1 and TRBJ1-2; D is ambiguous. The sequenced material came from peripheral blood. The CDR3 nucleotides read TGCGCCAGCAGCCTTGGACTCTCTAAGGGCTACACCTTC. Translated, it gives CASSLGLSKGYTF.